This TCR beta chain was recorded in a study of patients and donors after allogeneic stem cell transplantation. TCRdb reprocessed the RT-PCR reads via MiXCR and lists one record per CDR3 protein. The data show 900,000 to 1,000,000 distinct CDR3 sequences, 15% to 20% seen once. The CDR3 has 13 residues. Looked up from germline, CDR1 is ENHRY and CDR2 is SYGVKD. Trimming removed 3 bases from V and 4 bases from J, with 9 bases in between. This TCR was recovered from a human donor who was either an allogeneic HSCT recipient or a stem cell or donor lymphocyte infusion donor (not recorded which). It is not recorded whose cells these are; they may come from a transplant donor. The chain couples TRBV10-3 to TRBJ2-5; possible D gene TRBD1, 5 bases. Sequencing was carried out using blood, either unsorted or a sorted T cell fraction (not recorded which). As DNA, the CDR3 is TGTGCCATCAGTGAACGTCAGGGAGAGACCCAGTACTTC. Encoded protein: CAISERQGETQYF.